The entry below describes one TCR beta chain. The antigen is unknown. This entry comes from a study of metastatic and nonmetastatic thyroid tumors. Overall study findings and caveats: As reported, TCR beta diversity in blood and tumor was significantly higher in malignant thyroid tumors than in benign nodules.

Original analysis: Clinicopathological groups supplied CDR3 differences that were used to build a distant-metastasis classifier for papillary thyroid cancer. TCRdb ran MiXCR on the PCR reads. These V and J calls derive from TCRdb rather than the authors' analysis. The data show about 23,000 clones, about a fifth seen once. Germline CDR1 SGHDN, CDR2 FVKESK. The CDR3 covers 16 residues. The V and J ends lost 2 bases and 4 bases respectively, with 18 bases between them. Thyroid surgery had not been preceded by any treatment in any patient. The V gene is TRBV14, the J gene TRBJ2-7; tentative D call: TRBD1 (7 bases). This TCR was sampled from a female donor with papillary thyroid cancer or a benign thyroid nodule (not recorded which). Some clones in this sample may be carry-over from other donors' samples. The sample was blood. Here the CDR3 DNA reads TGTGCCAGCAGCCAATGGCGGGAATCAGGGGGGTACGAGCAGTACTTC. It is translated as CASSQWRESGGYEQYF.